The 8 T cell receptor beta chains in this list originate from one sample, sequenced in a study of blood T cell repertoires in COVID-19. Only in-frame clones appear in the TCRdb table, and some are missing; sequencing was by immunoSEQ multiplex PCR. The sample comprises 95,000 to 150,000 clones, about 82% of which are singletons, and approximately 16% rests with the top ten. Material for sequencing was peripheral blood. These receptors all come from a man aged 55 to 70 with active or convalescent COVID-19.

This clone was counted once. The chain joins TRBV7-8 to TRBJ1-3; 7 bases match TRBD1. CDR1 and CDR2 (germline): SGHVS, FQNEAQ. V was clipped by 5 bases and J by 0 bases; unmatched bases: 7. This CDR3 contains 16 residues. The DNA of the CDR3 is TGTGCCAGCAGCGTGAATTGGGACAGCTCTGGAAACACCATATATTTT. It is translated as CASSVNWDSSGNTIYF. Looking up the rest from reference TRBV7-8 and TRBJ1-3 gives the full variable domain: GAGVSQSPRYKVAKRGQDVALRCDPISGHVSLFWYQQALGQGPEFLTYFQNEAQLDKSGLPSDRFFAERPEGSVSTLKIQRTQQEDSAVYLCASSVNWDSSGNTIYFGEGSWLTVV.

This chain connects TRBV28 to TRBJ1-3, with D possibly being TRBD1 (5 bases). Per germline, CDR1 MDHEN and CDR2 SYDVKM. This CDR3 region has 14 residues. Trimming cost V 10 bases and J 0 bases, with 13 bases left between them. The chain's CDR3 is CAISRQSSGNTIYF. The CDR3 DNA reads TGTGCCATCTCTAGACAGTCCTCTGGAAACACCATATATTTT.

The chain employs TRBV7-9 and TRBJ2-1, with a tentative D call TRBD1 (6 bases). Between the trimmed V and J ends, which lost 4 bases and 7 bases, there was a span of 17 bases. Germline V gives CDR1 SEHNR, CDR2 FQNEAQ (reference sequence). There are 15 residues in the CDR3. As DNA, the CDR3 is TGTGCCAGCAGCTCAAACAGGGAATTGGATAATGAGCAGTTCTTC. Translation: CASSSNRELDNEQFF.

DNA of the CDR3: TGTGCCACCAGTGACCAGGACAGGGGTTGGGAGACCCAGTACTTC. Protein sequence: CATSDQDRGWETQYF. This chain links TRBV24-1 with TRBJ2-5, with 9 bases that match TRBD1. Germline loops: CDR1 KGHDR, CDR2 SFDVKD. Trimming removed 4 bases from V and 5 bases from J; junction bases left unmatched: 7. The CDR3 consists of 15 residues.

The V call is TRBV5-1, the J call TRBJ1-1, with TRBD1 matching over 9 bases. The germline V gene has CDR1 SGHRS and CDR2 YFSETQ. This CDR3 comprises 15 residues. Trimming took 4 bases from V and 2 from J; bases not matched to a gene: 6. CDR3 region: CASSGTGYGNTEAFF. The DNA for the CDR3 is TGCGCCAGCAGCGGGACAGGGTACGGCAACACTGAAGCTTTCTTT.

The table lists this clone with a few counts. This rearrangement joins TRBV7-2 to TRBJ2-2; the match to TRBD1 covers 7 bases. CDR3 length: 13 amino acids. The ends lost 10 bases at V and 4 bases at J; junction bases unmatched: 6. Per the germline V gene, CDR1 is SGHTA and CDR2 is FQGNSA. The CDR3 spells CATRGRGTGELFF. The CDR3 coding sequence is TGTGCCACGAGGGGGCGCGGCACCGGGGAGCTGTTTTTT.

The rearrangement uses TRBV27 and TRBJ1-2; D gene uncertain. The CDR3 spans 14 residues. Germline V gives CDR1 MNHEY, CDR2 SMNVEV (reference sequence). With 2 bases removed from V and 5 bases from J, the gap between germline ends came to 12 bases. The CDR3 loop is CASSLREGRYGYTF. The DNA for the CDR3 is TGTGCCAGCAGTTTACGGGAGGGCAGGTATGGCTACACCTTC.

The chain is built from TRBV11-2 and TRBJ2-3; D might be TRBD2 (5 bases). Germline V lookup: CDR1 SGHAT, CDR2 FQNNGV. The CDR3 runs to 15 residues. Trimming shortened V by 5 bases and J by 0 bases, and 12 bases separated the two germline ends. CDR3 residues: CASSRAVTSTDTQYF. CDR3 in DNA: TGTGCCAGCAGCCGAGCGGTTACTAGCACAGATACGCAGTATTTT.